These 8 T cell receptor beta chains share one sample of origin, sequenced in a study of shared clonotypes between healthy human individuals. The repertoire was sequenced with immunoSEQ multiplex PCR; TCRdb's copy has only in-frame clones and lacks some. This table has approximately 600,000 clones, about 95% appearing once. Terminally differentiated effector memory CD45RA+ cells were left out of the naive CD8 fraction, which was CD45RO-negative and positively selected for CCR7. The sequencing sample was made of naive CD8+ T cells sorted from blood. These receptors all stem from a woman aged 30 to 39 in good health.

This sequence joins TRBV27 and TRBJ2-1; TRBD1 might be the D (6 bases). There are 13 residues in the CDR3. Trimming removed 8 bases at V and 3 bases at J, with 11 bases between. Germline CDR1 reads MNHEY; CDR2 reads SMNVEV (reference sequence). CDR3 region: CASLGHNYNEQFF. DNA for the CDR3: TGTGCCAGCTTGGGACATAACTACAATGAGCAGTTCTTC.

Points on this clone: Additional DNA sequences in this sample encode the identical CDR3. The J gene is TRBJ2-7, the V gene TRBV13; TRBD1 might be the D (7 bases). This CDR3 region has 15 residues. V was clipped by 0 bases and J by 9 bases, with 18 bases between them. CDR1 and CDR2 (germline): PRHDT, FYEKMQ (reference sequence). CDR3 DNA sequence: TGTGCCAGCAGCTTAGGCCAGGGGGGTGGCGTTTGGCAGTACTTC. Its protein product is CASSLGQGGGVWQYF.

DNA of the CDR3: TGTGCCAGCAGCTTGAGCGGGAGTCGCGAGCAGTACTTC. Encoded protein: CASSLSGSREQYF. V and J are TRBV5-4 and TRBJ2-7; 8 bases align to TRBD2. CDR1 SGHNT and CDR2 YYREEE come from the germline V gene (reference sequence). V gave up 1 base and J gave up 6 bases; unmatched junction bases: 3. The CDR3 totals 13 residues.

The CDR3 here is CASSAALAGGFDEQFF. The CDR3 DNA follows: TGTGCCAGCAGCGCGGCCTTAGCGGGAGGGTTCGATGAGCAGTTCTTC. The rearrangement links TRBV5-4 to TRBJ2-1, with 11 positions matching TRBD2. The trim removed 4 bases at V and 8 bases at J, leaving 11 bases unmatched. The CDR3 is made up of 16 amino acids. Looked up from germline, CDR1 is SGHNT and CDR2 is YYREEE (reference sequence).

V and J are TRBV7-6 and TRBJ1-1; 10 positions match TRBD1. Germline CDR1 is SGHVS and CDR2 is FNYEAQ. V lost 5 bases, J lost 6 bases, and 9 bases stayed unmatched. The length of the CDR3 is 15 residues. CDR3 amino acids: CASSRRQGASAEAFF. CDR3 in DNA: TGTGCCAGCAGCCGTAGACAGGGGGCCTCGGCTGAAGCTTTCTTT. Together with reference TRBV7-6 and TRBJ1-1, the CDR3 gives the full variable domain: GAGVSQSPRYKVTKRGQDVALRCDPISGHVSLYWYRQALGQGPEFLTYFNYEAQQDKSGLPNDRFSAERPEGSISTLTIQRTEQRDSAMYRCASSRRQGASAEAFFGQGTRLTVV.

The rearrangement uses TRBV27 and TRBJ2-7; maybe TRBD1 (6 bases). The CDR3 runs to 16 residues. The germline V gene encodes CDR1 MNHEY and CDR2 SMNVEV (reference sequence). The V end lost 0 bases, the J end lost 3 bases, and 15 bases lay between the germline ends. The CDR3 loop reads CASSLSITGSIYEQYF. CDR3 nucleotides: TGTGCCAGCAGTTTATCGATAACAGGGTCAATCTACGAGCAGTACTTC.

This chain uses TRBV7-9 with TRBJ2-5; tentative D call: TRBD1 (5 bases). V dropped 5 bases and J dropped 2 bases, with 9 bases sitting between them. This CDR3 spans 13 amino acids. Per the germline V gene, CDR1 is SEHNR and CDR2 is FQNEAQ (reference sequence). Written as DNA, the CDR3 is TGTGCCAGCAGCAGCAGGGTTCAAGAGACCCAGTACTTC. Its protein is CASSSRVQETQYF. The full variable domain, in which reference TRBV7-9 and TRBJ2-5 provide the parts outside the CDR3, is DTGVSQNPRHKITKRGQNVTFRCDPISEHNRLYWYRQTLGQGPEFLTYFQNEAQLEKSRLLSDRFSAERPKGSFSTLEIQRTEQGDSAMYLCASSSRVQETQYFGPGTRLLVL.

This chain links TRBV11-2 with TRBJ2-1; a possible D gene is TRBD1 (5 bases). This CDR3 is built from 15 residues. V was shortened by 4 bases and J by 8 bases, with 18 bases between the two germline ends. Looked up from germline, CDR1 is SGHAT and CDR2 is FQNNGV. DNA of the CDR3: TGTGCCAGCAGCTCGTGGGGCGGAGCTTACGATGAGCAGTTCTTC. Protein sequence: CASSSWGGAYDEQFF.